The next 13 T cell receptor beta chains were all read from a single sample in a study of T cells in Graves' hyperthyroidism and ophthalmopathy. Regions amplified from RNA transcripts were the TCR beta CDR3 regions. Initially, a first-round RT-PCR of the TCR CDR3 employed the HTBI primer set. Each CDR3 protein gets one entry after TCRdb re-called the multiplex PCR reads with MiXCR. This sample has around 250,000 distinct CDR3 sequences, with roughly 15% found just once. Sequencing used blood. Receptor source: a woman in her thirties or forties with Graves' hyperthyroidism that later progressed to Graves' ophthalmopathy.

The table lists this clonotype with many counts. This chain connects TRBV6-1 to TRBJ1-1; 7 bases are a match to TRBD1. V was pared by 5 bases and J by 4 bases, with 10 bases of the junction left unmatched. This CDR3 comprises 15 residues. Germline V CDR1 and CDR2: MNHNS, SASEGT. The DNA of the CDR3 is TGTGCCAGCAGTTCGCACACAGGGGATACCACTGAAGCTTTCTTT. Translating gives CASSSHTGDTTEAFF.

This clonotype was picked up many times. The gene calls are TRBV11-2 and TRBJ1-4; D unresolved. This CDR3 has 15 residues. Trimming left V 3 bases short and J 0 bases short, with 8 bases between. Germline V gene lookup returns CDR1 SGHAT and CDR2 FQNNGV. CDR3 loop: CASSFRSSTNEKLFF. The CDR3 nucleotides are TGTGCCAGCAGCTTTCGGAGCTCAACTAATGAAAAACTGTTTTTT.

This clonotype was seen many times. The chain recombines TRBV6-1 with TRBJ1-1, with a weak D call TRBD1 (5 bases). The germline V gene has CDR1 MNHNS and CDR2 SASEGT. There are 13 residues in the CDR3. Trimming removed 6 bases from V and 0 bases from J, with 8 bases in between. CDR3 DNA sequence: TGTGCCAGCAGCAGAGGGGTGAACACTGAAGCTTTCTTT. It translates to CASSRGVNTEAFF.

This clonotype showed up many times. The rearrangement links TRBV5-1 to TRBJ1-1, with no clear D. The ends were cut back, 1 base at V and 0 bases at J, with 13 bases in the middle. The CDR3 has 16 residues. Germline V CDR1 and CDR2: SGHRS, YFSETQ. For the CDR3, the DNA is TGCGCCAGCAGCTTGTACGGTTCCATCATGAACACTGAAGCTTTCTTT. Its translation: CASSLYGSIMNTEAFF.

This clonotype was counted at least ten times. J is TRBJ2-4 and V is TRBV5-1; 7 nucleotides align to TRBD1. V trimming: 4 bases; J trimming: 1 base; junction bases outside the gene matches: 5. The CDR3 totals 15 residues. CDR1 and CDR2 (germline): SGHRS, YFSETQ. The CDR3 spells CASSGDRAAKNIQYF. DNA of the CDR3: TGCGCCAGCAGCGGAGACAGGGCGGCCAAAAACATTCAGTACTTC.

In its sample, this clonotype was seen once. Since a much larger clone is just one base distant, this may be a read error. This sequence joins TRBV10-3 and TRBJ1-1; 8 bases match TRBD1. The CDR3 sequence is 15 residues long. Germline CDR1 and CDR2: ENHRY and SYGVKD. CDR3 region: CAISEPTRGPTGAFF. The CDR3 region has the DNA TGTGCCATCAGTGAGCCGACCAGGGGGCCCACTGGAGCTTTCTTT.

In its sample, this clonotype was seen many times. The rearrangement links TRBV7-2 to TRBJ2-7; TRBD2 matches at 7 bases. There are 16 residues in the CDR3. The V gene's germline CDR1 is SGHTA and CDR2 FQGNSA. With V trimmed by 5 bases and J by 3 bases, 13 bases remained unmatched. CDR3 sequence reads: CASSRPPGLVYYEQYF. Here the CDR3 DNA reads TGTGCCAGCAGCCGACCCCCCGGACTAGTTTACTACGAGCAGTACTTC.

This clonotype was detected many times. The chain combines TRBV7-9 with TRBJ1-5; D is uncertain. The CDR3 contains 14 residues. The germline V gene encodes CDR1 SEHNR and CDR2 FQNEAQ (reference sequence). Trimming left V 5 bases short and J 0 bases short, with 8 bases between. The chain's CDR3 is CASSQAYSNQPQHF. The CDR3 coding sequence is TGTGCCAGCAGCCAGGCCTATAGCAATCAGCCCCAGCATTTT.

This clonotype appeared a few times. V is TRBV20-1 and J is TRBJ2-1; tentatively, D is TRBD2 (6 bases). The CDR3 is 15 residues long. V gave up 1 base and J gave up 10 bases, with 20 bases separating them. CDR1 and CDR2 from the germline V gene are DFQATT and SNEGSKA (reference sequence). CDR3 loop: CSARVAGPTDPEQFF. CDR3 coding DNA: TGCAGTGCTAGAGTTGCGGGACCTACCGACCCGGAGCAGTTCTTC.

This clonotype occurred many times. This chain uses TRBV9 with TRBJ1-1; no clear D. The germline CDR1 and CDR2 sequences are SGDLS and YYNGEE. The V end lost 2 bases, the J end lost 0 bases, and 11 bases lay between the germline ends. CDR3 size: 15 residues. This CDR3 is CASSVRREMNTEAFF. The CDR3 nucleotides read TGTGCCAGCAGCGTCCGACGGGAAATGAACACTGAAGCTTTCTTT.

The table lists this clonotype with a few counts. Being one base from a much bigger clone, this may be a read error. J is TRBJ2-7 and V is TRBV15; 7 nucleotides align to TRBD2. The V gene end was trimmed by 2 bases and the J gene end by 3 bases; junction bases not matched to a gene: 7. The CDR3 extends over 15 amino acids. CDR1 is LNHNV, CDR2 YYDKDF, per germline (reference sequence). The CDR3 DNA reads TGTGCCACCAGCAGATCCAGGGACTACAGCTACGAGCAGTACTTC. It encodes CATSRSRDYSYEQYF.

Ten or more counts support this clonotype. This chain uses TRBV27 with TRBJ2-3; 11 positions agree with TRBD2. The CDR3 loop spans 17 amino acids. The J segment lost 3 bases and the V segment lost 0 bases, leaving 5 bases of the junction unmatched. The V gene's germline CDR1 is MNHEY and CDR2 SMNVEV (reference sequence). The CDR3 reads CASSLSTSGIRTDTQYF. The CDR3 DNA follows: TGTGCCAGCAGTTTATCGACTAGCGGGATTCGTACAGATACGCAGTATTTT.

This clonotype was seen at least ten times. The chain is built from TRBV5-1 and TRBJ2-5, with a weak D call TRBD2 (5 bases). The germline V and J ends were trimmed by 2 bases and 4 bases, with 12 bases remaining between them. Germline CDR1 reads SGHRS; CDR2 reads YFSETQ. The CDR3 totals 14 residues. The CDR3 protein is CASSFRLFLETQYF. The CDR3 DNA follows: TGCGCCAGCAGCTTCCGACTATTTCTAGAGACCCAGTACTTC.